This is a list of T cell receptor beta chains from one sample in a study of blood T cell repertoires in COVID-19. Method: immunoSEQ multiplex PCR; TCRdb's copy keeps in-frame clones and lacks some. The sample holds about 200,000 clones, 70% to 85% seen once. The sequenced sample consisted of peripheral blood. All receptors derive from a woman at least 80 years old with COVID-19, enrolled during active disease. Both conserved end residues are trimmed from each CDR3. Each record gives: J gene, V gene, D gene, CDR3 protein. A D gene is named only where the DNA matches it firmly.

J gene: TRBJ1-6
V gene: TRBV3-1/TRBV3-2
D gene: TRBD1
CDR3 protein: ASSRFRDRPLAPLH

J gene: TRBJ2-1
V gene: TRBV9
D gene: TRBD2
CDR3 protein: ASSPTSGGAGEQF

J gene: TRBJ2-1
V gene: TRBV4-1
D gene: -
CDR3 protein: ASSPHRVGRFNEQF

J gene: TRBJ1-4
V gene: TRBV6-5
D gene: TRBD1
CDR3 protein: ASRDTGGEEKLF

J gene: TRBJ2-4
V gene: TRBV18
D gene: -
CDR3 protein: ASSPPTNRNIQY

J gene: TRBJ2-1
V gene: TRBV19
D gene: TRBD2
CDR3 protein: ASARASGTPAV

J gene: TRBJ2-1
V gene: TRBV4-1
D gene: -
CDR3 protein: ASSHELAPPVDEQF

J gene: TRBJ2-3
V gene: TRBV10-2
D gene: -
CDR3 protein: ASSEQGDTQY

J gene: TRBJ1-1
V gene: TRBV3-1/TRBV3-2
D gene: -
CDR3 protein: ASSLVYTEAF

J gene: TRBJ2-7
V gene: TRBV18
D gene: -
CDR3 protein: ASSLTGRDSYEQY

J gene: TRBJ2-3
V gene: TRBV9
D gene: -
CDR3 protein: ASAPTSRSSTDTQY

J gene: TRBJ2-3
V gene: TRBV28
D gene: -
CDR3 protein: ASSLFADTQY

J gene: TRBJ1-5
V gene: TRBV2
D gene: -
CDR3 protein: ASSGASSRQPQH

J gene: TRBJ2-1
V gene: TRBV2
D gene: TRBD2
CDR3 protein: ASKGLASHEQF

J gene: TRBJ2-1
V gene: TRBV9
D gene: -
CDR3 protein: ASSVAGQGYGEQF

J gene: TRBJ2-7
V gene: TRBV6-6
D gene: TRBD1
CDR3 protein: ASSYGRGSYEQY

J gene: TRBJ2-1
V gene: TRBV9
D gene: TRBD2
CDR3 protein: ASSPYKTSLPYNEQF

J gene: TRBJ2-3
V gene: TRBV5-1
D gene: TRBD2
CDR3 protein: ASKLAGETDTQY

J gene: TRBJ1-2
V gene: TRBV11-1
D gene: TRBD1
CDR3 protein: ASSRQGNGYT

J gene: TRBJ1-4
V gene: TRBV5-4
D gene: -
CDR3 protein: ASSSTGSGEKLF

J gene: TRBJ1-6
V gene: TRBV28
D gene: -
CDR3 protein: ASSPPGQTRSPLH

J gene: TRBJ1-6
V gene: TRBV7-9
D gene: -
CDR3 protein: ASSLVADSPLH

J gene: TRBJ1-5
V gene: TRBV19
D gene: TRBD1
CDR3 protein: ASSIQGVQPQH

J gene: TRBJ2-7
V gene: TRBV6-2/TRBV6-3
D gene: TRBD1
CDR3 protein: ASSSGTDNSYEQY

J gene: TRBJ1-5
V gene: TRBV7-2
D gene: TRBD1
CDR3 protein: ASSPQGGAWPQH

J gene: TRBJ2-5
V gene: TRBV3-1/TRBV3-2
D gene: -
CDR3 protein: ASSSRYGGGETQY

J gene: TRBJ1-1
V gene: TRBV18
D gene: TRBD1
CDR3 protein: ASSRQGASSFGTEAF

J gene: TRBJ2-1
V gene: TRBV4-2
D gene: -
CDR3 protein: ASSPSAQTYNEQF

J gene: TRBJ1-1
V gene: TRBV5-4
D gene: -
CDR3 protein: ACGGTPVNTEAF

J gene: TRBJ2-7
V gene: TRBV5-1
D gene: -
CDR3 protein: ASSRQGNDEQY

J gene: TRBJ1-1
V gene: TRBV11-1
D gene: -
CDR3 protein: ASRKQVNTEAF

J gene: TRBJ2-1
V gene: TRBV11-2
D gene: -
CDR3 protein: ASSLEAGRHYNEQF

J gene: TRBJ1-2
V gene: TRBV2
D gene: -
CDR3 protein: ASKTYGYT

J gene: TRBJ1-6
V gene: TRBV6-1
D gene: TRBD1
CDR3 protein: ASSEASGQGYSPLH

J gene: TRBJ1-5
V gene: TRBV5-6
D gene: TRBD1
CDR3 protein: ASSLEGTGNQPQH

J gene: TRBJ2-5
V gene: TRBV19
D gene: TRBD1
CDR3 protein: ASRPPGTGDGKTQY

J gene: TRBJ1-1
V gene: TRBV7-2
D gene: -
CDR3 protein: ASSFRWNTEAF

J gene: TRBJ2-7
V gene: TRBV28
D gene: -
CDR3 protein: ASSLGRQNPLYEQY